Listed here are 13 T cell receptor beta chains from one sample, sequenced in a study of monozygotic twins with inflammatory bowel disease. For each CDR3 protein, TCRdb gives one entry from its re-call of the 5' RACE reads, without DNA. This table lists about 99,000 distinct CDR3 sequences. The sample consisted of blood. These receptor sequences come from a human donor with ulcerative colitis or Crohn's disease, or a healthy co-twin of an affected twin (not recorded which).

This CDR3 reads CASSPSGTVDEQYF. V gene TRBV18 combines with J gene TRBJ2-7; without DNA, the TCRdb call of TRBD1 cannot be checked. Germline CDR1 reads KGHSH; CDR2 reads LQKENI. This CDR3 region has 14 residues.

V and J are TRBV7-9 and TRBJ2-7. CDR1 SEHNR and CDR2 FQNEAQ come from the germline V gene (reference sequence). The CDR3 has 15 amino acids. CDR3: CASSLDYQSSYEQYF.

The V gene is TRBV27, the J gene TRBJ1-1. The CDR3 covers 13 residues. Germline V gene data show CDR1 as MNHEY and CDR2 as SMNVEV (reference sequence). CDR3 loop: CASSYRANTEAFF.

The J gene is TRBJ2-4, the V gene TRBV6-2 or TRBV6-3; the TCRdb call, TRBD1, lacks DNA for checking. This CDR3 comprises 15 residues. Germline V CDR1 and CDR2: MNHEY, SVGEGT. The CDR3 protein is CASSKGATLANMQYF.

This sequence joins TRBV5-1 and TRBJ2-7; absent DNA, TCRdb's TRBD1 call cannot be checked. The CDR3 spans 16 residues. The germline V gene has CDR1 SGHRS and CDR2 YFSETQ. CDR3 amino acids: CASSREPGRRTYEQYF.

CDR3 sequence reads: CASSAANTGELFF. This sequence joins TRBV6-4 and TRBJ2-2. The CDR3 is 13 amino acids. CDR1 and CDR2 (germline): MRHNA, SNTAGT.

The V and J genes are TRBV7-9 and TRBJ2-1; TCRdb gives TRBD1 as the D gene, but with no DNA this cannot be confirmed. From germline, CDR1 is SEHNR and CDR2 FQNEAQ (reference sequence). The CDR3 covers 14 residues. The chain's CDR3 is CASRSGLRGDDQFF.

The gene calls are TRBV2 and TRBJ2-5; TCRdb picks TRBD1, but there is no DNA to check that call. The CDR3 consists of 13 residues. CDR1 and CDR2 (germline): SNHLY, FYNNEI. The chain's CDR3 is CASSGDRGETQYF.

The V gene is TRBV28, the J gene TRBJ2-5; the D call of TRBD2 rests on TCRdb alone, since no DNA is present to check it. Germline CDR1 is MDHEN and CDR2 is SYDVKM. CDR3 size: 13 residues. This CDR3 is CASNTGSGETQYF.

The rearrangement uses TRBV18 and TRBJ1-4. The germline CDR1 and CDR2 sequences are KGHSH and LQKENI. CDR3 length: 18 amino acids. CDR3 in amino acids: CASSPRILQPATNEKLFF.

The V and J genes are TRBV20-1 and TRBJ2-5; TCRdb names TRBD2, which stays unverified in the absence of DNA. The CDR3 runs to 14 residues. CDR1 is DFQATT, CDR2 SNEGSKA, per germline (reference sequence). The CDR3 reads CSARPTGSRETQYF.

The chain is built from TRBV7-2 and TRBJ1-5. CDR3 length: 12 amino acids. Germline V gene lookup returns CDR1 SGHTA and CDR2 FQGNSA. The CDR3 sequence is CASSQTEQPQHF.

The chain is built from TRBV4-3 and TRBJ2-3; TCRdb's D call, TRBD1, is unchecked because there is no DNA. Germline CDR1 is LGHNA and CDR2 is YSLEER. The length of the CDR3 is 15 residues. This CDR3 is CASSSDRRSTDTQYF.